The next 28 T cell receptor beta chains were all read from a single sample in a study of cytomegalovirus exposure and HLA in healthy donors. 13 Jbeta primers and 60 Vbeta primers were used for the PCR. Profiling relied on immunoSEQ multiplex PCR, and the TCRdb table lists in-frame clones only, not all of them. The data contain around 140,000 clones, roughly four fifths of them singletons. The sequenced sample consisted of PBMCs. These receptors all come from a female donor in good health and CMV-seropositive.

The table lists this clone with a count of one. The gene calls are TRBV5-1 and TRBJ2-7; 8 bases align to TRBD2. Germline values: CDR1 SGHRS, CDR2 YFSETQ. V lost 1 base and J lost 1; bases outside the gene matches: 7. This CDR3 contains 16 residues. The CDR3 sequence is CASSLSGGGGSYEQYF. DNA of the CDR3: TGCGCCAGCAGCTTGTCGGGGGGGGGTGGATCCTACGAGCAGTACTTC.

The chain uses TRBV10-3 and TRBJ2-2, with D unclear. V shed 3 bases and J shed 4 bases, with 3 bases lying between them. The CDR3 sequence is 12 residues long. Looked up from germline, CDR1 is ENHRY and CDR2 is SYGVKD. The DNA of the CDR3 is TGTGCCATCAGTGACCTCACCGGGGAGCTGTTTTTT. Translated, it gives CAISDLTGELFF.

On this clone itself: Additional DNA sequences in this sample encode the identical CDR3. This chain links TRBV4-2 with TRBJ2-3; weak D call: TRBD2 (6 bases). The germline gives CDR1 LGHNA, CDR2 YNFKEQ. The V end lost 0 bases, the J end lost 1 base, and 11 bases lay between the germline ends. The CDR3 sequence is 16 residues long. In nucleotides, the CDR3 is TGTGCCAGCAGCCAAGAGACGGGGGTTGGCACAGATACGCAGTATTTT. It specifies CASSQETGVGTDTQYF.

The CDR3 region is CASSSGWTGGMELFF. For the CDR3, the DNA is TGCGCCAGCAGCTCAGGATGGACAGGGGGTATGGAGCTGTTTTTT. This chain connects TRBV5-1 to TRBJ2-2, with 10 positions matching TRBD1. CDR3 length equals 15 residues. The V segment lost 3 bases and the J segment 10 bases; nucleotides outside the gene matches: 9. Germline loops: CDR1 SGHRS, CDR2 YFSETQ.

CDR3 sequence (DNA): TGTGCCACCGAAAAAGGGGGCACCTACGAGCAGTACTTC. Translating it yields CATEKGGTYEQYF. The chain is built from TRBV2 and TRBJ2-7; 7 bases agree with TRBD1. Unmatched junction bases numbered 8, after V lost 10 bases and J lost 2 bases. CDR1 SNHLY and CDR2 FYNNEI come from the germline V gene. The CDR3 has 13 amino acids.

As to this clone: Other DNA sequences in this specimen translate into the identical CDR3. The CDR3 is CASSDRGNYEQYF. The CDR3 DNA reads as TGTGCCAGTAGTGACAGGGGTAACTACGAGCAGTACTTC. This rearrangement joins TRBV19 to TRBJ2-7; 8 nucleotides agree with TRBD1. This CDR3 comprises 13 residues. Germline-derived CDR1 and CDR2 are LNHDA and SQIVND (reference sequence). Trimming at V came to 5 bases and at J to 3 bases, leaving 3 bases not matched to a gene.

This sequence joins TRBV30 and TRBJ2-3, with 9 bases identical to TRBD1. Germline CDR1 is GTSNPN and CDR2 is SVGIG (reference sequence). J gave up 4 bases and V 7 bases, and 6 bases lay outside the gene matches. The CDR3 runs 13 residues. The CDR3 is CAYRDRVADTQYF. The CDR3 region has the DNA TGTGCCTACCGGGACAGGGTAGCAGATACGCAGTATTTT.

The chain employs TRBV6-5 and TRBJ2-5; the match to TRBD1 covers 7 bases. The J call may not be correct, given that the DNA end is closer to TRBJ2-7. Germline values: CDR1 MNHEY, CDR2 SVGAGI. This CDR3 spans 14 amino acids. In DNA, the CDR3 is TGTGCCAGCAGTTATAGAGACAGGGTATACGAGCAGTACTTC. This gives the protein CASSYRDRVYEQYF.

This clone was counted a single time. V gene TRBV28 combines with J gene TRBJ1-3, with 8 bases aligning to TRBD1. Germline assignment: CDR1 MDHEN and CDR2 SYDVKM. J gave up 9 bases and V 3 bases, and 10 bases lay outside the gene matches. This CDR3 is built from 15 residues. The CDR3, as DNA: TGTGCCAGCAGTTTTCCACAGGGGGGGGAACGCACCATATATTTT. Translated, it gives CASSFPQGGERTIYF.

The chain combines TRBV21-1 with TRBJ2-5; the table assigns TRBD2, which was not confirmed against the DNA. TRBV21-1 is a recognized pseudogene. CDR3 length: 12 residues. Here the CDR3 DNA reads TGTGCCAGCAGCAAAGCCGGCGGGGCCCAGTACTTC. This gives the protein CASSKAGGAQYF.

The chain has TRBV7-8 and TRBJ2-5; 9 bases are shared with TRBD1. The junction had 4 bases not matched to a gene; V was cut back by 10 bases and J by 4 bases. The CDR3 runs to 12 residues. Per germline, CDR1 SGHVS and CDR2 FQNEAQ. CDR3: CATVDRGETQYF. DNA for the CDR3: TGTGCCACTGTGGACAGGGGAGAGACCCAGTACTTC.

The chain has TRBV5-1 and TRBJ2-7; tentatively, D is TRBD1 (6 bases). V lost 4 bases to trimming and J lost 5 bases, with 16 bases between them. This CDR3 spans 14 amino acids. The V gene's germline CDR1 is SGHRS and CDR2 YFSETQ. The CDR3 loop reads CASSHQTGSNEQYF. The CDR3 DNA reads TGCGCCAGCAGCCACCAGACAGGTTCCAACGAGCAGTACTTC.

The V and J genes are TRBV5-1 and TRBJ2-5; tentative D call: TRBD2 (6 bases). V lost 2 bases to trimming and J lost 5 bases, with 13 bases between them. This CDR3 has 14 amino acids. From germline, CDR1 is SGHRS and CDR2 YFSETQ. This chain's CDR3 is CASSFSGRGETQYF. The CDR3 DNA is TGCGCCAGCAGCTTTTCAGGGCGGGGCGAGACCCAGTACTTC.

Here the CDR3 reads CASSSSGTGRTAFF. CDR3 sequence (DNA): TGTGCCAGCAGCAGCTCCGGGACAGGGCGTACGGCTTTCTTT. The rearrangement joins TRBV5-5 to TRBJ1-1, with 9 bases lining up with TRBD1. Trimming cost V 4 bases and J 11 bases; bases outside gene matches: 12. Germline assignment: CDR1 SGHKS and CDR2 YYEKEE (reference sequence). The CDR3 spans 14 residues.

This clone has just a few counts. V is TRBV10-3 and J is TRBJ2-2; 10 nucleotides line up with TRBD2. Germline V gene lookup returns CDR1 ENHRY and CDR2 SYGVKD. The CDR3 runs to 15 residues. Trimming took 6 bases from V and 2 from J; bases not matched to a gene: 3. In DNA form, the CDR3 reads TGTGCCATCAGGGCTAGCGGGAGTAACACCGGGGAGCTGTTTTTT. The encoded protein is CAIRASGSNTGELFF.

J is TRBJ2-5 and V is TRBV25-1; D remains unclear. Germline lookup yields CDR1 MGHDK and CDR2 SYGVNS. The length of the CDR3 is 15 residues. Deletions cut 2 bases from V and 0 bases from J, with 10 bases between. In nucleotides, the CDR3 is TGTGCCAGCAGTGAAGGATACAGAAACCAAGAGACCCAGTACTTC. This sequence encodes CASSEGYRNQETQYF.

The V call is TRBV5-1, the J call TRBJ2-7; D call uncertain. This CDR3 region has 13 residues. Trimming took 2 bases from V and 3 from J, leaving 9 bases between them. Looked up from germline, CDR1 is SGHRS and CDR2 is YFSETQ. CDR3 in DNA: TGCGCCAGCAGCTTACAGATTCACTACGAGCAGTACTTC. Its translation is CASSLQIHYEQYF.

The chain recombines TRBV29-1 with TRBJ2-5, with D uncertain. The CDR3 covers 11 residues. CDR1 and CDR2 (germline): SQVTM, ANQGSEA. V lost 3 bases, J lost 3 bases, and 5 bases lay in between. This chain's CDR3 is CSVEEKETQYF. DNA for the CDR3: TGCAGCGTTGAGGAGAAAGAGACCCAGTACTTC.

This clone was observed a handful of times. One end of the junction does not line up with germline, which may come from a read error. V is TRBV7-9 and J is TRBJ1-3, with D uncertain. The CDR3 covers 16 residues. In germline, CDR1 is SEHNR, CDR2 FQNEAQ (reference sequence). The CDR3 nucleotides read TGTTCCAGCAGCTTAACCCAGGTCCTCTCTGGAAACACCATATATTTT. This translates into CSSSLTQVLSGNTIYF.

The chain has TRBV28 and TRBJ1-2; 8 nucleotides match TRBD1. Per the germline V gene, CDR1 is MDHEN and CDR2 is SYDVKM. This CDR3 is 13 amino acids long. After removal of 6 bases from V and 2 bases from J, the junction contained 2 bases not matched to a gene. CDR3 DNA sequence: TGTGCCAGCAGGGGGACAGGCAACTATGGCTACACCTTC. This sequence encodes CASRGTGNYGYTF.

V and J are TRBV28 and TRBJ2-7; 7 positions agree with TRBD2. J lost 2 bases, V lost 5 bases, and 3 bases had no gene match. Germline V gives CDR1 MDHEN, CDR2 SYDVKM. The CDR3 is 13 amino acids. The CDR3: CASSASGPYEQYF. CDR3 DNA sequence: TGTGCCAGCAGTGCTAGCGGTCCCTACGAGCAGTACTTC. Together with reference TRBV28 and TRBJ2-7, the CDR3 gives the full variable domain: DVKVTQSSRYLVKRTGEKVFLECVQDMDHENMFWYRQDPGLGLRLIYFSYDVKMKEKGDIPEGYSVSREKKERFSLILESASTNQTSMYLCASSASGPYEQYFGPGTRLTVT.

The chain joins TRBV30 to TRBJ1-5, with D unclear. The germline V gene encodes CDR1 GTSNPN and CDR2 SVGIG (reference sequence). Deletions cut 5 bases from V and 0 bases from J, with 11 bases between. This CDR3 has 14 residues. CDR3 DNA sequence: TGTGCCTGGTCTAACGGGGTTAGCAATCAGCCCCAGCATTTT. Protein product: CAWSNGVSNQPQHF.

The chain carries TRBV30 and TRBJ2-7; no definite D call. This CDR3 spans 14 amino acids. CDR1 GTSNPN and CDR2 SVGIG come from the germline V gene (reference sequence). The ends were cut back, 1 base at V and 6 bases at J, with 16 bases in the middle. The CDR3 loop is CAWSATPSHGEQYF. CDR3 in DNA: TGTGCCTGGAGTGCTACTCCCTCCCACGGCGAGCAGTACTTC.

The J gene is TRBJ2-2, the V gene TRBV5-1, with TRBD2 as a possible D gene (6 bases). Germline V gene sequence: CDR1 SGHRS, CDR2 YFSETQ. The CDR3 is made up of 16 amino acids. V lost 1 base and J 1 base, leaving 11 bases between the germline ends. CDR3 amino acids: CASSLWLAENTGELFF. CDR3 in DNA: TGCGCCAGCAGCTTGTGGTTAGCGGAGAACACCGGGGAGCTGTTTTTT.

CDR3 sequence: CASRDSQYGEQYF. The CDR3 DNA follows: TGTGCCAGCAGGGACAGCCAGTACGGGGAGCAGTACTTC. The chain carries TRBV6-6 and TRBJ2-7; D may be TRBD1 (6 bases). Deletions cut 6 bases from V and 7 bases from J, with 16 bases between. This CDR3 spans 13 amino acids. Germline V gene sequence: CDR1 MNHNY, CDR2 SVGAGI (reference sequence).

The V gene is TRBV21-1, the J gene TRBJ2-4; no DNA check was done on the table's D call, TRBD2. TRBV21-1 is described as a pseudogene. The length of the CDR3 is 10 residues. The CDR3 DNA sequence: TGTGCCAGCAGCAAAGCGGACTACCACTTC. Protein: CASSKADYHF.

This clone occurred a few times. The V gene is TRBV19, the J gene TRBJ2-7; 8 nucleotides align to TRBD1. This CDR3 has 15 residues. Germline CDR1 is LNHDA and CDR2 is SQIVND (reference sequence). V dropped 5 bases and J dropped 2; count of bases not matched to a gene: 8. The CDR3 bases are TGTGCCAGTAGTTCCCCCAACAGGGGGGCCTACGAGCAGTACTTC. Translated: CASSSPNRGAYEQYF.

In DNA, the CDR3 is TGTGCCAGTAGTATAACCGGGACAGGGGGACAAGATACGCAGTATTTT. Translating it yields CASSITGTGGQDTQYF. The V call is TRBV19, the J call TRBJ2-3; 11 nucleotides agree with TRBD1. CDR3 size: 16 residues. Germline values: CDR1 LNHDA, CDR2 SQIVND (reference sequence). V lost 2 bases, J lost 5 bases, and 6 bases stayed unmatched.